The next 30 T cell receptor beta chains were all read from a single sample in a study of T cells in Graves' hyperthyroidism and ophthalmopathy. Amplification yielded TCR beta CDR3 regions, with RNA transcripts as the source. During a first-round RT-PCR of the TCR CDR3, the HTBI primer set was used. MiXCR was run by TCRdb on the multiplex PCR reads, yielding one entry per CDR3 protein. The data show under 450,000 distinct CDR3 sequences, roughly 13% seen once. Sequencing was carried out using blood. The receptors were gathered from a man younger than 45 with Graves' hyperthyroidism that later progressed to Graves' ophthalmopathy.

This clonotype was recorded a few times. J is TRBJ1-2 and V is TRBV6-1; 10 bases map to TRBD1. V lost 6 bases and J lost 4; bases outside the gene matches: 11. Germline V CDR1 and CDR2: MNHNS, SASEGT. The CDR3 extends over 16 amino acids. This CDR3 is CASSPGQGKFGYGYTF. In DNA, the CDR3 is TGTGCCAGCAGCCCGGGACAGGGGAAGTTCGGCTATGGCTACACCTTC.

As for this clonotype: This could be a read error, since a much larger clone is one nucleotide away. V and J are TRBV27 and TRBJ2-2; TRBD1 is a possible D gene (6 bases). The CDR3 covers 17 residues. Per the germline V gene, CDR1 is MNHEY and CDR2 is SMNVEV (reference sequence). Trimming left V 5 bases short and J 0 bases short, with 16 bases between. The CDR3 DNA is TGTGCCAGCAGTAAACTAGGCAGGGGTGCGAACACCGGGGAGCTGTTTTTT. Protein product: CASSKLGRGANTGELFF.

The rearrangement links TRBV2 to TRBJ2-1, with 11 bases matching TRBD2. J gave up 6 bases and V 7 bases, and 5 bases lay outside the gene matches. The length of the CDR3 is 14 residues. Germline V CDR1 and CDR2: SNHLY, FYNNEI. DNA of the CDR3: TGTGCCAGCAACCTAGCGGGGGGTCTCAATGAGCAGTTCTTC. Translating it yields CASNLAGGLNEQFF.

Points on this clonotype: An end of the junction differs from the germline gene, which may be a read error. The rearrangement uses TRBV6-2 or TRBV6-3 and TRBJ2-3; 11 bases fit TRBD1. From germline, CDR1 is MNHEY and CDR2 SVGEGT. This CDR3 is 17 amino acids long. CDR3 loop: CASSFIRTGGATGTQYF. As DNA, the CDR3 is TGTGCCAGCAGTTTTATACGGACAGGGGGCGCAACAGGTACGCAGTATTTT.

The rearrangement uses TRBV11-3 and TRBJ1-4; no reliable D call. Germline V gene data show CDR1 as SGHNT and CDR2 as YENEEA. The CDR3 is 12 amino acids. The ends were cut back, 1 base at V and 12 bases at J, with 9 bases in the middle. Written as DNA, the CDR3 is TGTGCCAGCAGCTTAGTGGGTTTGGAACTGTTTTTT. Residues: CASSLVGLELFF.

In this sample, this clonotype turned up many times. The genes are TRBV18 and TRBJ2-7; 7 bases are a match to TRBD2. V dropped 5 bases and J dropped 0; count of bases not matched to a gene: 7. Germline values: CDR1 KGHSH, CDR2 LQKENI. The CDR3 runs to 15 residues. The CDR3 DNA follows: TGTGCCAGCTCAAGCGGGGACTTAAGCTCCTACGAGCAGTACTTC. It is translated as CASSSGDLSSYEQYF.

The chain has TRBV7-9 and TRBJ1-1; TRBD1 matches at 9 bases. CDR3 length equals 14 residues. V lost 5 bases and J lost 5; bases outside the gene matches: 6. Germline V gives CDR1 SEHNR, CDR2 FQNEAQ (reference sequence). Here the CDR3 reads CASSLGQGKTEAFF. The CDR3 DNA reads as TGTGCCAGCAGCCTCGGACAGGGGAAAACTGAAGCTTTCTTT.

The CDR3 here is CASSVAGGETQYF. DNA for the CDR3: TGTGCCAGCAGCGTAGCGGGGGGGGAGACCCAGTACTTC. The chain employs TRBV9 and TRBJ2-5; 8 positions match TRBD2. The ends lost 0 bases at V and 5 bases at J; junction bases unmatched: 0. The CDR3 covers 13 residues. Germline V gene lookup returns CDR1 SGDLS and CDR2 YYNGEE.

This clonotype turned up a few times. The V call is TRBV9, the J call TRBJ1-1, with D possibly being TRBD1 (5 bases). Deletions cut 6 bases from V and 2 bases from J, with 17 bases between. There are 15 residues in the CDR3. Per the germline V gene, CDR1 is SGDLS and CDR2 is YYNGEE. The CDR3 region is CASTPPRGINTEAFF. DNA of the CDR3: TGTGCCAGCACCCCCCCCCGGGGGATTAACACTGAAGCTTTCTTT. Drawing the rest from reference TRBV9 and TRBJ1-1, the complete variable domain is DSGVTQTPKHLITATGQRVTLRCSPRSGDLSVYWYQQSLDQGLQFLIQYYNGEERAKGNILERFSAQQFPDLHSELNLSSLELGDSALYFCASTPPRGINTEAFFGQGTRLTVV.

This sequence joins TRBV27 and TRBJ2-5, with a tentative D call TRBD2 (6 bases). V dropped 8 bases and J dropped 1 base, with 14 bases sitting between them. This CDR3 is 14 amino acids long. Germline values: CDR1 MNHEY, CDR2 SMNVEV (reference sequence). The CDR3 is CASLTSNLQETQYF. In DNA form, the CDR3 reads TGTGCCAGCCTAACTAGCAACCTCCAAGAGACCCAGTACTTC.

This clonotype was seen many times. The rearrangement joins TRBV18 to TRBJ2-5; D is uncertain. Deletions cut 0 bases from V and 4 bases from J, with 6 bases between. CDR1 and CDR2 (germline): KGHSH, LQKENI. There are 13 residues in the CDR3. The CDR3 nucleotides are TGTGCCAGCTCACCACCGAGTATAGAGACCCAGTACTTC. Translating it yields CASSPPSIETQYF.

This clonotype has a count of ten or more. The chain uses TRBV5-1 and TRBJ2-7; 10 nucleotides agree with TRBD1. The ends lost 1 base at V and 3 bases at J; junction bases unmatched: 4. Germline V CDR1 and CDR2: SGHRS, YFSETQ. The CDR3 runs 15 residues. The CDR3 region has the DNA TGCGCCAGCAGCTTGTCGGGACAGGGGCACTACGAGCAGTACTTC. This codes for CASSLSGQGHYEQYF.

The table lists this clonotype with many counts. V and J are TRBV6-5 and TRBJ1-5; D unresolved. Trimming took off 0 bases at V and 4 bases at J, with 19 bases between the two ends. Germline CDR1 reads MNHEY; CDR2 reads SVGAGI. CDR3 length equals 18 residues. The CDR3 spells CASSYSISLGTVNQPQHF. In DNA, the CDR3 is TGTGCCAGCAGTTACTCGATAAGCTTAGGTACAGTTAATCAGCCCCAGCATTTT.

The chain employs TRBV20-1 and TRBJ1-6; D remains ambiguous. The CDR3 contains 20 residues. Germline CDR1 reads DFQATT; CDR2 reads SNEGSKA (reference sequence). V lost 6 bases, J lost 0 bases, and 27 bases lay in between. In nucleotides, the CDR3 is TGCAGTGCCGACGCCTTCGCCGGGTCGGGCAAAAGCTCCTATAATTCACCCCTCCACTTT. Protein: CSADAFAGSGKSSYNSPLHF.

This clonotype occurred many times. The chain combines TRBV7-3 with TRBJ2-3, with D perhaps TRBD2 (6 bases). Trimming took 4 bases from V and 2 from J, leaving 13 bases between them. Germline CDR1 SGHTA, CDR2 FQGTGA. The CDR3 is made up of 15 amino acids. CDR3 nucleotides: TGTGCCAGCAGCTCACAAGGGACTTACACAGATACGCAGTATTTT. This encodes CASSSQGTYTDTQYF.

This clonotype occurred many times. This chain joins TRBV5-1 and TRBJ2-2, with TRBD1 matching 9 bases. Germline loops: CDR1 SGHRS, CDR2 YFSETQ. The V segment lost 7 bases and the J segment 3 bases; nucleotides outside the gene matches: 13. The CDR3 is made up of 17 amino acids. The CDR3 region is CASARDRDRVDTGELFF. The CDR3 DNA is TGCGCCAGCGCGCGCGACCGGGACAGGGTTGACACCGGGGAGCTGTTTTTT.

Details on this clonotype: Given a much more abundant clone one base away, this may be a read error. The gene calls are TRBV27 and TRBJ1-5, with 7 bases that match TRBD1. The closer fit of TRBJ2-3 to the DNA end suggests the J call may be wrong. CDR1 is MNHEY and CDR2 is SMNVEV in the germline V gene (reference sequence). The CDR3 has 15 residues. The CDR3 region is CASSSQGMLAQPQYF. The CDR3 DNA sequence: TGTGCCAGCAGTTCACAGGGGATGCTAGCCCAGCCCCAGTATTTT.

This clonotype has a handful of counts. This rearrangement joins TRBV20-1 to TRBJ2-3; D remains ambiguous. Germline assignment: CDR1 DFQATT and CDR2 SNEGSKA (reference sequence). This CDR3 has 14 residues. V was shortened by 2 bases and J by 2 bases, with 11 bases between the two germline ends. As DNA, the CDR3 is TGCAGTGCTAGAATCCACGACTTCACAGATACGCAGTATTTT. Protein: CSARIHDFTDTQYF.

The rearrangement links TRBV5-1 to TRBJ1-4; 7 nucleotides line up with TRBD1. Trimming removed 5 bases from V and 8 bases from J; junction bases left unmatched: 12. CDR3 length equals 15 residues. Germline lookup yields CDR1 SGHRS and CDR2 YFSETQ. CDR3 bases: TGCGCCAGCAGAACAGGGGCGTCTTCTTGGGAAAAACTGTTTTTT. Amino acid sequence: CASRTGASSWEKLFF.

This clonotype was counted ten times or more. The chain links TRBV11-3 to TRBJ1-2; 7 bases line up with TRBD1. This CDR3 has 13 amino acids. From germline, CDR1 is SGHNT and CDR2 YENEEA. V gave up 6 bases and J gave up 4 bases; unmatched junction bases: 5. In DNA, the CDR3 is TGTGCCAGCAGTTTTGACAGGGCCTATGGCTACACCTTC. Its translation is CASSFDRAYGYTF.

V usage is TRBV12-3 or TRBV12-4 and J usage is TRBJ2-1, with D perhaps TRBD1 (6 bases). With 6 bases removed from V and 9 bases from J, the gap between germline ends came to 12 bases. This CDR3 comprises 12 residues. As DNA, the CDR3 is TGTGCCAGCAGCTTACAGGGAGTTGAGCAGTTCTTC. Residues: CASSLQGVEQFF.

In this sample, this clonotype turned up many times. The chain has TRBV7-2 and TRBJ2-3; no reliable D call. From germline, CDR1 is SGHTA and CDR2 FQGNSA. V lost 7 bases and J lost 0, with 5 bases in between. CDR3 length: 12 amino acids. CDR3 residues: CASTKSTDTQYF. In DNA, the CDR3 is TGTGCCAGCACCAAAAGCACAGATACGCAGTATTTT.

This clonotype was recorded at least ten times. In DNA form, the CDR3 reads TGCGCCAGCAGTGAGTGGGGGGCAGACAAAGCTTTCTTT. It is translated as CASSEWGADKAFF. The chain is built from TRBV10-2 and TRBJ1-1, with a possible D match to TRBD1 (6 bases). Germline values: CDR1 WSHSY, CDR2 SAAADI. The CDR3 totals 13 residues. Deletions cut 1 base from V and 9 bases from J, with 12 bases between.

This clonotype was seen a handful of times. V usage is TRBV5-1 and J usage is TRBJ2-7; D gene unclear. Trimming took 0 bases from V and 0 from J, leaving 10 bases between them. Germline V CDR1 and CDR2: SGHRS, YFSETQ. The CDR3 length is 15 residues. CDR3 protein: CASSLGQWSSYEQYF. CDR3 coding DNA: TGCGCCAGCAGCTTGGGGCAGTGGAGCTCCTACGAGCAGTACTTC.

This clonotype was found a few times. CDR3 sequence reads: CSASMGTGGETQYF. For the CDR3, the DNA is TGCAGTGCTAGTATGGGGACAGGGGGAGAGACCCAGTACTTC. The chain links TRBV20-1 to TRBJ2-5; 11 bases fit TRBD1. Germline CDR1 and CDR2: DFQATT and SNEGSKA (reference sequence). V was pared by 3 bases and J by 4 bases, with 4 bases of the junction left unmatched. The CDR3 has 14 amino acids.

This clonotype was seen many times. J is TRBJ2-1 and V is TRBV2, with 13 bases that match TRBD2. CDR3 length equals 15 residues. Germline V gives CDR1 SNHLY, CDR2 FYNNEI. J lost 8 bases, V lost 7 bases, and 8 bases had no gene match. CDR3 nucleotide sequence: TGTGCCAGCATCTTACTAGCGGGGGGGTTACATGAGCAGTTCTTC. Its protein product is CASILLAGGLHEQFF.

This clonotype has a handful of counts. The genes are TRBV4-1 and TRBJ1-5, with D tentatively TRBD1 (6 bases). The V and J ends lost 3 bases and 1 base respectively, with 19 bases between them. This CDR3 spans 18 amino acids. CDR1 MGHRA and CDR2 YSYEKL come from the germline V gene. The CDR3 is CASSQNARGGRSNQPQHF. The CDR3 coding sequence is TGCGCCAGCAGCCAGAACGCGAGAGGGGGGCGGAGCAATCAGCCCCAGCATTTT.

In this sample, this clonotype turned up a few times. This chain joins TRBV6-7 and TRBJ1-5; 7 nucleotides line up with TRBD1. TRBV6-7 is identified as an open reading frame with a role that is uncertain. The junction had 11 bases not matched to a gene; V was cut back by 11 bases and J by 4 bases. The CDR3 is 14 amino acids. The CDR3 DNA reads TGTGCCCAAGCCCGGGACAGACTTAATCAGCCCCAGCATTTT. Protein: CAQARDRLNQPQHF.

This clonotype was observed a few times. The gene calls are TRBV4-1 and TRBJ1-5; 9 bases line up with TRBD1. Germline V gene data show CDR1 as MGHRA and CDR2 as YSYEKL. The CDR3 contains 18 residues. The trim removed 3 bases at V and 2 bases at J, leaving 11 bases unmatched. The DNA for the CDR3 is TGCGCCAGCAGCCACGCCGCGGACAGGGGTTTCGGCAATCAGCCCCAGCATTTT. Amino acids: CASSHAADRGFGNQPQHF.

CDR3 coding DNA: TGTGCCAGCAGAAGACGTAGACAGGGGAACAATCAGCCCCAGCATTTT. The encoded protein is CASRRRRQGNNQPQHF. The chain recombines TRBV5-6 with TRBJ1-5; TRBD1 matches 8 bases. Germline V lookup: CDR1 SGHDT, CDR2 YYEEEE. CDR3 size: 16 residues. The V gene end was trimmed by 5 bases and the J gene end by 3 bases; junction bases not matched to a gene: 10.